The rows below give T cell receptor beta chains drawn from one sample of a study of T-cell reconstitution after alpha-beta-depleted transplantation in children. One entry per CDR3 protein results from TCRdb running MiXCR on the PCR reads. The data hold fewer than 350,000 distinct CDR3 sequences, with over 7.5% observed a single time. The sequencing here drew on peripheral blood, taken 360 days after TCRalphabeta/CD19-depleted stem cell transplant. The receptor set was obtained from a female patient between 2 and 10 years old who had a stem cell transplant for Fanconi anemia, so the T cells may come from the graft donor. Each CDR3 is given without its conserved first and last residue. The order of the fields is V gene, CDR3 protein.

v_call: TRBV7-3
cdr3_aa: ASSFAAGGTDTQY

v_call: TRBV5-1
cdr3_aa: ASSLEVWDQGGELF

v_call: TRBV7-9
cdr3_aa: ASSTLAAGTDTQY

v_call: TRBV12-3/TRBV12-4
cdr3_aa: ASSLNSNSGANVLT

v_call: TRBV9
cdr3_aa: ASSVGSAETQY

v_call: TRBV14
cdr3_aa: ASSRGTAYGYT

v_call: TRBV30
cdr3_aa: AWSRDRGYLSYEQY

v_call: TRBV7-2
cdr3_aa: ASSLGGSRETQY

v_call: TRBV25-1
cdr3_aa: ASGIYGVAF

v_call: TRBV7-2
cdr3_aa: ATQEPQH

v_call: TRBV5-1
cdr3_aa: ASSLLLATNNEQF

v_call: TRBV20-1
cdr3_aa: SAPRSGGANEQF

v_call: TRBV7-2
cdr3_aa: ASSLAPYGQY

v_call: TRBV5-6
cdr3_aa: ASSYRLLHGELF

v_call: TRBV5-5
cdr3_aa: ASSLSLVANQPQH

v_call: TRBV12-3/TRBV12-4
cdr3_aa: ASSDRGLYEQY

v_call: TRBV18
cdr3_aa: ASSPATGSTGYT

v_call: TRBV20-1
cdr3_aa: SVLPGLEAF

v_call: TRBV10-3
cdr3_aa: AIRAGTDNQPQH

v_call: TRBV7-9
cdr3_aa: ASREGSGEKLF

v_call: TRBV6-1
cdr3_aa: ASSDGGDETQY

v_call: TRBV7-2
cdr3_aa: ASSSPSRRSYNEQF

v_call: TRBV5-1
cdr3_aa: ASSPAGSYEQY

v_call: TRBV10-3
cdr3_aa: AISESTSRTYEQY

v_call: TRBV20-1
cdr3_aa: SARDLKRDGTEAF

v_call: TRBV28
cdr3_aa: ASSLGQETQY

v_call: TRBV28
cdr3_aa: ASRSLAGTIAKNIQY

v_call: TRBV7-3
cdr3_aa: ASSFGTSDNEQF

v_call: TRBV2
cdr3_aa: ASSDKTSGITYEQY

v_call: TRBV11-2
cdr3_aa: ASSLDPRQLLETQY

v_call: TRBV19
cdr3_aa: ASSRRRDPIEAF

v_call: TRBV5-1
cdr3_aa: ASSLLGVYEQF

v_call: TRBV19
cdr3_aa: ASRRLAGEDEQF

v_call: TRBV4-3
cdr3_aa: ASSQETGAYEKLF